The sequence of this TCR beta chain was determined in a study of control samples from healthy donors and cancer patients. Data came from immunoSEQ multiplex PCR; TCRdb stores just in-frame clones and leaves some out. The sample shows under 150,000 clones, about nine tenths of them seen only once. The CDR3 totals 15 residues. Between the trimmed V and J ends, which lost 2 bases and 3 bases, there was a span of 12 bases. CDR1 is SGHTA, CDR2 FQGTGA, per germline. Sequenced input: blood. V and J are TRBV7-3 and TRBJ2-3; D may be TRBD1 (5 bases). The TCR was taken from a man in his forties in good health. The CDR3 DNA reads as TGTGCCAGCAGCTTACAGGGTTGGTTTACAGATACGCAGTATTTT. Protein: CASSLQGWFTDTQYF.